A selection of T cell receptor beta chains follows, all from one sample in a study of T cells in Graves' hyperthyroidism and ophthalmopathy. A single record per CDR3 protein comes from TCRdb applying MiXCR to the multiplex PCR reads. In the table there are roughly 580,000 distinct CDR3 sequences, over 11% of which are singletons. The sample consisted of blood. The receptor source for this set is a woman in her 30s with Graves' hyperthyroidism that later progressed to Graves' ophthalmopathy. CDR3s include the opening cysteine and the closing phenylalanine or tryptophan. D genes are given only for firm matches. Expanded clones are given a class, and other clones once, few, many or no size at all.

clone_size | j_call | v_call | d_call | cdr3_nt | cdr3_aa
many | TRBJ2-1 | TRBV27 | NA | TGTGCCAGCAGTAATGGGCTAAGAGGAAATGAGCAGTTCTTC | CASSNGLRGNEQFF
NA | TRBJ2-2 | TRBV7-2 | NA | TGTGCCAGCAGCCCTCTGGTAGGCGCACCCGGGGAGCTGTTTTTT | CASSPLVGAPGELFF
many | TRBJ1-4 | TRBV12-3/TRBV12-4 | NA | TGTGCCAGCAGTTTAGTACAGGGAGGTAATGAAAAACTGTTTTTT | CASSLVQGGNEKLFF
few | TRBJ1-2 | TRBV7-2 | TRBD1 | TGTGCCAGCAGCCACGGACAGGGCCAGCCTAACTATGGCTACACCTTC | CASSHGQGQPNYGYTF
NA | TRBJ1-5 | TRBV7-9 | TRBD1 | TGTGCCAGCAGTTCTGACAGCGGGGACAGTCAGCCCCAGCATTTT | CASSSDSGDSQPQHF
NA | TRBJ1-5 | TRBV20-1 | NA | TGCAGTGCTATTGAAAGCGGGAAAAGCAATCAGCCCCAGCATTTT | CSAIESGKSNQPQHF
NA | TRBJ2-7 | TRBV29-1 | NA | TGCAGCGTTGCGTACGAGCAGTACTTC | CSVAYEQYF
many | TRBJ1-2 | TRBV29-1 | NA | TGCAGCGTCTCATCAGGGGACTATGGCTACACCTTC | CSVSSGDYGYTF
many | TRBJ1-1 | TRBV5-1 | NA | TGCGCCAGCAGCTTGGCTGGCCCCCTGGCTGAAGCTTTCTTT | CASSLAGPLAEAFF
NA | TRBJ1-4 | TRBV2 | NA | TGTGCCAGCGGACTAGAGGGCACTTCTAATGAAAAACTGTTTTTT | CASGLEGTSNEKLFF
many | TRBJ2-1 | TRBV6-1 | NA | TGTGCCAGCGTCCCGACGGGATATAGTATCTCCTACAATGAGCAGTTCTTC | CASVPTGYSISYNEQFF
many | TRBJ1-5 | TRBV11-2 | NA | TGTGCCAGCAGTTTGGTCCCCAATCAGCCCCAGCATTTT | CASSLVPNQPQHF
NA | TRBJ1-5 | TRBV20-1 | NA | TGCAGTGTTATCAGGAGGGTGGGGAATAGCAATCAGCCCCAGCATTTT | CSVIRRVGNSNQPQHF
many | TRBJ1-2 | TRBV9 | TRBD1 | TGTGCCAGCAGCGCGACGGACAGGCCCAATTGGAGCTACACCTTC | CASSATDRPNWSYTF
many | TRBJ2-7 | TRBV20-1 | NA | TGCAGTGCTAGAGATGTGGGATCAAGTGACTACGAGCAGTACTTC | CSARDVGSSDYEQYF
few | TRBJ2-5 | TRBV14 | NA | TGTGCCAGCAGCCAAGAAAGATGGGAAGAGACCCAGTACTTC | CASSQERWEETQYF
many | TRBJ1-1 | TRBV3-1 | NA | TGTGCCAGCAGCCAAGTGACGGGGAACACTGAAGCTTTCTTT | CASSQVTGNTEAFF
many | TRBJ2-3 | TRBV10-3 | TRBD2 | TGTGCCATCAGTGGCGCGGGAGCGGAAGATACGCAGTATTTT | CAISGAGAEDTQYF
many | TRBJ2-1 | TRBV7-7 | TRBD2 | TGTGCTAGCAGCTCTGGCGGGGGCTCCTACAATGAGCAGTTCTTC | CASSSGGGSYNEQFF
few | TRBJ2-2 | TRBV19 | NA | TGTGCCAGTTCGCCTGGGGGACTCAACACCGGGGAGCTGTTTTTT | CASSPGGLNTGELFF
few | TRBJ1-1 | TRBV7-8 | NA | TGTGCCAGCAGCTTAGCCGGACAGCCCGTCGGGCTGAACACTGAAGCTTTCTTT | CASSLAGQPVGLNTEAFF
many | TRBJ1-2 | TRBV6-1 | NA | TGTGCCAGCAGTGAAGCGCCCCCGGGGCCCTATGGCTACACCTTC | CASSEAPPGPYGYTF
few | TRBJ2-1 | TRBV6-1 | TRBD2 | TGTGCCAGCAGTTCCACCCTAGCGGGAGGGTTAGGGGAGCAGTTCTTC | CASSSTLAGGLGEQFF
few | TRBJ2-5 | TRBV18 | NA | TGTGCCACCTCACCACCGAGTGTAGGAGAGACCCAGTACTTC | CATSPPSVGETQYF
NA | TRBJ1-4 | TRBV15 | NA | TGTGCCACCAGCAAAGACAGCGATGAAAAACTGTTTTTT | CATSKDSDEKLFF
few | TRBJ2-1 | TRBV24-1 | TRBD2 | TGTGCCACCGGTGACTGGACTAGCGGGTCTTACAATGAGCAGTTCTTC | CATGDWTSGSYNEQFF
many | TRBJ2-3 | TRBV3-1 | TRBD2 | TGTGCCAGCAGCCAAGAGGGGGGGGGCACAGATACGCAGTATTTT | CASSQEGGGTDTQYF
many | TRBJ1-5 | TRBV7-9 | NA | TGTGCCAGCAGCTCCGCTGAGGGGGGCCTGTATAGCAATCAGCCCCAGCATTTT | CASSSAEGGLYSNQPQHF
few | TRBJ2-7 | TRBV15 | NA | TGTGCCGCCAGCAGAGATGGGTTAGGCGGTTTTTTGGACGAGCAGTACTTC | CAASRDGLGGFLDEQYF
NA | TRBJ2-1 | TRBV2 | NA | TGTGCCAGCATAGTCACCTTCAGGGGTGGGCAGTTCTTC | CASIVTFRGGQFF
NA | TRBJ1-1 | TRBV20-1 | NA | TGCAGTGCTAGGGCTCAACCGGGCACTGAAGCTTTCTTT | CSARAQPGTEAFF